The sequence of this T cell receptor beta chain was determined in a study of regulatory T cells in long-lasting Graves disease. Assembly of TCR beta libraries relied on iRepertoire HTBI primers together with Arm-PCR of CDR3 regions. TCRdb independently ran MiXCR on the multiplex PCR reads; one entry per CDR3 protein. This sample carries about 380,000 distinct CDR3 sequences, about a sixth of them seen once, and the ten largest clones take roughly 20%. This clonotype was recorded many times. Specified time point: newly diagnosed GD, antithyroid drugs for less than 3 months. The TCR library used RNA extracted from PBMCs. Patient provenance is recorded as an endocrinology department in Xi'an, China. Blood from the periphery, about 9.2 milliliters in all, was drawn into EDTA tubes. The sequence was obtained from a female donor with Graves disease. Source: peripheral blood mononuclear cells (PBMCs), taken at new diagnosis, from a patient treated with antithyroid drugs.

The CDR3 loop reads CASSQERSTTGSAEAFF. Here the CDR3 DNA reads TGTGCCAGCAGCCAAGAAAGGTCGACCACAGGTTCCGCCGAAGCTTTCTTT. The rearrangement uses TRBV3-1 and TRBJ1-1, with D possibly TRBD1 on 5 matching bases. The CDR3 runs to 17 residues. Trimming took 0 bases from V and 8 from J, leaving 22 bases between them. From germline, CDR1 is LGHDT and CDR2 YNNKEL (reference sequence).